This TCR beta chain emerged from a study of neurological immune-mediated disorders. Findings of the study overall: HTLV-1-associated myelopathy led in TCR clonal expansion, while multiple sclerosis ranked lowest, below healthy controls.

Each TCR transcript was tagged with a 10-nucleotide random UMI during 5'RACE. TCRdb passed the 5' RACE reads through MiXCR, listing each CDR3 protein once. This table has about 30,000 distinct CDR3 sequences, 5.5% to 6% appearing once. The V end was cut by 4 bases, the J end by 1 base, with 20 bases between. The germline gives CDR1 SGHRS, CDR2 YFSETQ. This CDR3 contains 17 residues. This clonotype is medium-sized in the sample. Its antigen remains unknown. The source of this sequence is a woman between 50 and 59 years old in good health. What was sequenced was CD4+ T cells from blood. This rearrangement joins TRBV5-1 to TRBJ1-1; perhaps TRBD1 as D (5 bases). The CDR3 loop is CASSPRVRSGGNTEAFF. In nucleotides, the CDR3 is TGCGCCAGCAGCCCCAGGGTCCGTTCGGGCGGGAACACTGAAGCTTTCTTT.